Each of the 5 T cell receptor beta chains below was sequenced from the same sample in a study of CD8 T cells in Susac syndrome. When the RNA was reverse transcribed, random hexamers were used with an input of about 0.5 to 1 ug. TCRdb used MiXCR to reprocess the immunoSEQ multiplex PCR reads, holding one entry per CDR3 protein. The sample records about 80,000 distinct CDR3 sequences, 94% being singletons. The sequencing input was CD8+ T cells from PBMCs. Source of these receptors: a human donor with Susac syndrome.

This chain links TRBV29-1 with TRBJ1-4; TRBD1 aligns across 8 bases. CDR3 length: 14 residues. Germline lookup yields CDR1 SQVTM and CDR2 ANQGSEA. V shed 7 bases and J 8 bases; nucleotides not matched to a gene: 12. The CDR3 DNA reads TGCAGCGCCACAACAGGGGGAAGCGCGGAAAAACTGTTTTTT. It encodes CSATTGGSAEKLFF.

The chain links TRBV27 to TRBJ1-5; a weak D match, TRBD1 (5 bases). V was trimmed by 5 bases and J by 13 bases, leaving 21 bases between them. Per germline, CDR1 MNHEY and CDR2 SMNVEV (reference sequence). The CDR3 sequence is 14 residues long. The CDR3 here is CASSKTEMGVPQHF. CDR3 in DNA: TGTGCCAGCAGTAAGACGGAGATGGGGGTTCCTCAGCATTTT.

This clonotype came up once. This chain uses TRBV15 with TRBJ2-1, with D tentatively TRBD2 (5 bases). With 1 base removed from V and 10 bases from J, the gap between germline ends came to 11 bases. In germline, CDR1 is LNHNV, CDR2 YYDKDF (reference sequence). The CDR3 spans 13 residues. CDR3 sequence: CATSRVPGMEQFF. The CDR3, as DNA: TGTGCCACCAGCAGAGTTCCGGGGATGGAGCAGTTCTTC.

The chain carries TRBV28 and TRBJ2-7; D may be TRBD2 (5 bases). The germline CDR1 and CDR2 sequences are MDHEN and SYDVKM. CDR3 length: 15 amino acids. V shed 2 bases and J shed 2 bases, with 13 bases lying between them. The CDR3 DNA follows: TGTGCCAGCAGTTTAGTGTTAGCGAGAACCTACGAGCAGTACTTC. Its protein product is CASSLVLARTYEQYF.

Only one count was recorded for this clonotype. The chain is built from TRBV18 and TRBJ2-7; D uncertain. This CDR3 has 12 amino acids. Germline loops: CDR1 KGHSH, CDR2 LQKENI. Trimming removed 5 bases at V and 3 bases at J, with 8 bases between. The CDR3 DNA reads as TGTGCCAGCTCATCGTGGGTCTACGAGCAGTACTTC. Translation: CASSSWVYEQYF.